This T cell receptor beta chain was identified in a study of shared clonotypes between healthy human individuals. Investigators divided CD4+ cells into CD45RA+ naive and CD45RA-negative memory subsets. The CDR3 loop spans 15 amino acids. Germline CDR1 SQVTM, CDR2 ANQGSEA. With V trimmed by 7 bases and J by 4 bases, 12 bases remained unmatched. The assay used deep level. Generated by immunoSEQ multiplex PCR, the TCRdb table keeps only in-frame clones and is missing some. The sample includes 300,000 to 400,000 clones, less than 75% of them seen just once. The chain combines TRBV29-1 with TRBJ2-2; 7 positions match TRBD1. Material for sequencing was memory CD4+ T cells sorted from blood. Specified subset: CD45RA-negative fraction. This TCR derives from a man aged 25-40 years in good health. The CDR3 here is CSANLARGSTGELFF. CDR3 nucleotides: TGCAGCGCCAATTTGGCCAGGGGGAGCACCGGGGAGCTGTTTTTT.